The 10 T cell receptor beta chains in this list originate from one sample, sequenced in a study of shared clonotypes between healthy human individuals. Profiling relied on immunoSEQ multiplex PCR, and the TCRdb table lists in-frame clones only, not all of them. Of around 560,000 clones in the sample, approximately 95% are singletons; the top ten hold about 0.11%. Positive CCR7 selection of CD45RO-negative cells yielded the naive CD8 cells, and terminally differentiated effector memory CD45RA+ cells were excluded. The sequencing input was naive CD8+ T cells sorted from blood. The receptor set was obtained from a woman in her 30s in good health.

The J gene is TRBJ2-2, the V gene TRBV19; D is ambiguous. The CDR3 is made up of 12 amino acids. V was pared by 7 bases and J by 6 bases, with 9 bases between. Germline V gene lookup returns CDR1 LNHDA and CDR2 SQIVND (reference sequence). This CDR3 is CASNPAPGELFF. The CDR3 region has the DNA TGTGCCAGTAATCCCGCCCCCGGGGAGCTGTTTTTT.

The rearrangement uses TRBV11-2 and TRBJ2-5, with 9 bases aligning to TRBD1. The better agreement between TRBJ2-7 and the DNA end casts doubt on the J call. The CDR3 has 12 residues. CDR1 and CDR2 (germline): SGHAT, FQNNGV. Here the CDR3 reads CASSTQGAEQYF. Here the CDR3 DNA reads TGTGCCAGCAGCACACAGGGGGCCGAGCAGTACTTC.

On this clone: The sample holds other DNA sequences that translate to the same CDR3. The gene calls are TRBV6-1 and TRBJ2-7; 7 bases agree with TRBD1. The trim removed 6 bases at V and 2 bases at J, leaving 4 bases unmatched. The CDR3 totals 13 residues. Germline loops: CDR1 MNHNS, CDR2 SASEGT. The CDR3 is CASRGGQAYEQYF. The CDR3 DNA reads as TGTGCCAGCAGAGGTGGACAGGCCTACGAGCAGTACTTC.

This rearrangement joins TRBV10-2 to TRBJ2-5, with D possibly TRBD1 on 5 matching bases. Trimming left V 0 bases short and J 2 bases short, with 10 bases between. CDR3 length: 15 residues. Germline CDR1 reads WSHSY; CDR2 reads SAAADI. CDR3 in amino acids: CASSESGLAQETQYF. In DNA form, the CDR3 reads TGCGCCAGCAGTGAGTCGGGGCTTGCTCAAGAGACCCAGTACTTC.

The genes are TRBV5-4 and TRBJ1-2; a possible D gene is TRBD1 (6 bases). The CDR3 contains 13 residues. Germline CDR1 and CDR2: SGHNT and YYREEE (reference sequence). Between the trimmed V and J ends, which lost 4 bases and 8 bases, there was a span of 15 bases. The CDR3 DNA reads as TGTGCCAGCAGCCCTGAGGGGGTTGAAGGCTACACCTTC. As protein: CASSPEGVEGYTF.

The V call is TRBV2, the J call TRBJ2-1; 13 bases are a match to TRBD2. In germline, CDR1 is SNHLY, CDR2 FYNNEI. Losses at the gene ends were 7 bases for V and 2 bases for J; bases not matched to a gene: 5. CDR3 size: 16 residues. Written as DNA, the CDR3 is TGTGCCAGCACGATGACTAGCGGGGGGACCTACAATGAGCAGTTCTTC. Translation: CASTMTSGGTYNEQFF.

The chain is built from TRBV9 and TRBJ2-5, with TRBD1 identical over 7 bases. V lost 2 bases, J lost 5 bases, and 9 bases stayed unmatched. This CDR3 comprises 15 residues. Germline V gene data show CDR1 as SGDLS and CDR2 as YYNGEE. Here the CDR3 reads CASSVGDSLSETQYF. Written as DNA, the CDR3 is TGTGCCAGCAGCGTGGGGGACAGTCTTAGCGAGACCCAGTACTTC.

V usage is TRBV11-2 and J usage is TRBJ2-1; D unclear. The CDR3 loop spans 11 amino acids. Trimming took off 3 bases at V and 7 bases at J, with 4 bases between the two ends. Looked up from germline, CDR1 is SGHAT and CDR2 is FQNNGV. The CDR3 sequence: CASSFLNEQFF. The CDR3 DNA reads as TGTGCCAGCAGCTTTCTAAATGAGCAGTTCTTC.

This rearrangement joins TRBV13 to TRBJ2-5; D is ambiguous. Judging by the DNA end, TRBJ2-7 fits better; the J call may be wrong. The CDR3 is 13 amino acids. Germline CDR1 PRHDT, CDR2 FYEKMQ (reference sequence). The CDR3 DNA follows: TGTGCCAGCAGCCACGGACGTTTCTACGAGCAGTACTTC. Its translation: CASSHGRFYEQYF.

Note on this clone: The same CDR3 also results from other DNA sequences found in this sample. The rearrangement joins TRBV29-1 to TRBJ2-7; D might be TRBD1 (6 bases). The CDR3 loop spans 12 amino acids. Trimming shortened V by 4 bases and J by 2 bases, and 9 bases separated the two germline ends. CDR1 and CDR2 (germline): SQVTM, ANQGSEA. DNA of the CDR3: TGCAGCGTTGTACAGGGTCCCTACGAGCAGTACTTC. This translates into CSVVQGPYEQYF.